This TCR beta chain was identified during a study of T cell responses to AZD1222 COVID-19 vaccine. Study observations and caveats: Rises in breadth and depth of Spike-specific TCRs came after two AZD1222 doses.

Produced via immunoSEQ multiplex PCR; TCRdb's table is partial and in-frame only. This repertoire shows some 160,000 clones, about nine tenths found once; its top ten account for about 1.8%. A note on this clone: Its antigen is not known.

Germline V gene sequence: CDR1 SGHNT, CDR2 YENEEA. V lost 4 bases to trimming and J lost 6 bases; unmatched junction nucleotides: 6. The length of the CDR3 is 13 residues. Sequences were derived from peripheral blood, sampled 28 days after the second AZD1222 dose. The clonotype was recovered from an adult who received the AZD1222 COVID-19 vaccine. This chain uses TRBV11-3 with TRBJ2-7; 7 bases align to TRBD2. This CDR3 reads CASSSGGSGEQYF. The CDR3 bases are TGTGCCAGCAGCTCGGGGGGTTCGGGCGAGCAGTACTTC.